The entry that follows covers one T cell receptor (beta chain) sequence. The antigen is unknown. Unsorted cryopreserved PBMC were sequenced, averaging about 100,000 T cells per clinical donor. CDR1 MGHRA and CDR2 YSYEKL come from the germline V gene. V shed 0 bases, J shed 5 bases, and the junction held 12 bases outside the gene matches. This CDR3 has 18 residues. The source of the sample is a study of T cells in tuberculosis. Study-level results: Samples were chosen by availability of cryopreserved specimens. Smaller alpha distances in active tuberculosis partly reflected shorter CDR3-alpha lengths. GMM-specific TCRs were nearer to active tuberculosis alpha repertoires, suggesting expansion.

The method was immunoSEQ multiplex PCR; TCRdb's version includes in-frame clones alone and lacks a portion of them. This sample carries 25,000 to 35,000 clones, approximately 94% of them seen once, and the ten largest clones take more than 6.5%. The TCR originated in a donor aged 10-29 years with latent tuberculosis or without tuberculosis infection. Source material: PBMCs. This chain connects TRBV4-1 to TRBJ2-7; 11 bases line up with TRBD2. CDR3 residues: CASSQDRGLAGILHEQYF. The CDR3 DNA follows: TGCGCCAGCAGCCAAGATCGAGGACTAGCGGGTATTTTACACGAGCAGTACTTC.